This TCR beta chain comes out of a study of OX40 agonist ivuxolimab in advanced cancers. Whole-study results and caveats: Expanded peripheral T cells had an undetermined antigen specificity. Part of the nonresponder group also had normalized T-cell clonal expansion that was low. There was clonal expansion of CD4+ and CD8+ blood T cells by week 6 at 0.1 to 3.0 mg/kg.

The CDR3 extends over 14 amino acids. Trimming cost V 1 base and J 2 bases, with 7 bases left between them. Germline V gene data show CDR1 as SEHNR and CDR2 as FQNEAQ (reference sequence). Patients were ineligible given autoimmune disease history or systemic immunosuppression. With regard to this clone: Antigen: not known.

Profiled with immunoSEQ multiplex PCR; TCRdb holds only in-frame clones, not every one. The sample records over 100,000 clones, 80% to 90% being singletons. This clonotype originated in an adult with an advanced solid tumor such as melanoma, head and neck, liver or kidney cancer. Sequenced material: CD4+ or CD8+ T cells sorted from blood, taken in a trial of the OX40 agonist ivuxolimab. This rearrangement joins TRBV7-9 to TRBJ2-3, with unresolved D. The CDR3 DNA follows: TGTGCCAGCAGCTTAGATGGGCCCACAGATACGCAGTATTTT. It yields the protein CASSLDGPTDTQYF.